Below, 17 T cell receptor beta chains from the same sample are listed, as sequenced in a study of cytomegalovirus exposure and HLA in healthy donors (dated by TCRdb to 2016 to 2017). Preparation of the library involved the immunoSEQ multiplex PCR assay. For the multiplex PCR, a mixture combining 60 forward primers for TCR Vbeta segments and 13 reverse primers for TCR Jbeta segments was used. In TCRdb, the immuneACCESS table is reduced to in-frame sequences with V and J assigned. These tables do not hold every clone; where another copy was compared, an unresolved V gene accounts for under half, and the others remain unexplained. The sample table holds 150,000 to 200,000 clones, of which 80% were seen once. The top ten hold around 6.5% of the sample. The sequenced sample consisted of PBMCs. The receptors were sampled from a male donor in good health and CMV-seropositive.

J is TRBJ1-3 and V is TRBV7-9; D is unclear. The germline V gene has CDR1 SEHNR and CDR2 FQNEAQ (reference sequence). V lost 5 bases and J 1 base, leaving 12 bases between the germline ends. This CDR3 contains 15 residues. As DNA, the CDR3 is TGTGCCAGCAGCGGAGGATCCCTATCTGGAAACACCATATATTTT. This sequence encodes CASSGGSLSGNTIYF.

This chain joins TRBV25-1 and TRBJ1-1; D is undetermined. Germline V CDR1 and CDR2: MGHDK, SYGVNS. The V gene lost 5 bases and the J gene lost 0 bases, with 10 bases spanning the gap. This CDR3 spans 14 amino acids. This chain's CDR3 is CASSLGVLNTEAFF. The CDR3 DNA sequence: TGTGCCAGCAGTCTCGGGGTGTTGAACACTGAAGCTTTCTTT.

This clone was seen more than once but under ten times. DNA of the CDR3: TGTGCCAGCAGTTCCTTCCCCAGGGAGGGCAATCAGCCCCAGCATTTT. This codes for CASSSFPREGNQPQHF. V and J are TRBV27 and TRBJ1-5, with TRBD1 as a possible D gene (5 bases). The V gene lost 4 bases and the J gene lost 2 bases, with 15 bases spanning the gap. The germline V gene has CDR1 MNHEY and CDR2 SMNVEV (reference sequence). The CDR3 is 16 residues long.

The chain uses TRBV6-5 and TRBJ2-5, with TRBD2 matching 10 bases. V gave up 1 base and J gave up 4 bases; unmatched junction bases: 6. Germline loops: CDR1 MNHEY, CDR2 SVGAGI. The CDR3 consists of 16 residues. CDR3 in DNA: TGTGCCAGCAGTTACTTTGGACTAGCGGATAGAGAGACCCAGTACTTC. This sequence encodes CASSYFGLADRETQYF.

The J gene is TRBJ2-5, the V gene TRBV29-1; TRBD1 aligns across 8 bases. The CDR3 covers 14 residues. Germline V gives CDR1 SQVTM, CDR2 ANQGSEA. After removal of 8 bases from V and 6 bases from J, the junction contained 14 bases not matched to a gene. CDR3 sequence: CSLGGQQGVKTQYF. For the CDR3, the DNA is TGCAGCCTTGGGGGGCAACAGGGGGTAAAGACCCAGTACTTC.

V gene TRBV5-6 combines with J gene TRBJ2-7; unclear D gene. The CDR3 is 14 residues long. Deletions cut 6 bases from V and 4 bases from J, with 17 bases between. Germline V gene sequence: CDR1 SGHDT, CDR2 YYEEEE. The CDR3 protein is CASTRSATTYEQYF. DNA of the CDR3: TGTGCCAGCACCCGGAGTGCCACAACTTACGAGCAGTACTTC.

The J gene is TRBJ1-5, the V gene TRBV19, with a weak D call TRBD1 (5 bases). CDR1 is LNHDA and CDR2 is SQIVND in the germline V gene (reference sequence). V was clipped by 7 bases and J by 8 bases, with 24 bases between them. The CDR3 extends over 16 amino acids. The CDR3 here is CASTDLRGVDSEPQHF. The DNA for the CDR3 is TGTGCCAGTACCGACCTCCGGGGGGTAGACTCGGAGCCCCAGCATTTT.

The chain recombines TRBV19 with TRBJ2-3; TRBD1 aligns across 9 bases. Germline-derived CDR1 and CDR2 are LNHDA and SQIVND (reference sequence). This CDR3 has 16 residues. The junction had 10 bases not matched to a gene; V was cut back by 6 bases and J by 3 bases. CDR3 coding DNA: TGTGCCAGTAGCCAAGGGTCGGGGACAGGGACAGATACGCAGTATTTT. Its translation is CASSQGSGTGTDTQYF.

CDR3 sequence (DNA): TGTGCCACGGACAGCCTCACAGATACGCAGTATTTT. Its translation is CATDSLTDTQYF. V and J are TRBV11-3 and TRBJ2-3; perhaps TRBD1 as D (6 bases). The CDR3 totals 12 residues. The V and J ends lost 10 bases and 2 bases respectively, with 10 bases between them. Germline lookup yields CDR1 SGHNT and CDR2 YENEEA.

CDR3 DNA sequence: TGTGCCAGCAGTTACAGGTCTAGCGGGAGAGGCGAGACCCAGTACTTC. This translates into CASSYRSSGRGETQYF. The chain is built from TRBV6-5 and TRBJ2-5; the match to TRBD2 covers 10 bases. The V gene end was trimmed by 2 bases and the J gene end by 5 bases; junction bases not matched to a gene: 8. The CDR3 is 16 amino acids. Germline CDR1 and CDR2: MNHEY and SVGAGI.

The chain uses TRBV13 and TRBJ2-7; TRBD2 agrees at 11 bases. This CDR3 is built from 16 residues. Germline V gene lookup returns CDR1 PRHDT and CDR2 FYEKMQ (reference sequence). V shed 5 bases and J 2 bases; nucleotides not matched to a gene: 8. The CDR3, as DNA: TGTGCCAGCAGCCCGCGACTAGCGGGATTCCCCTACGAGCAGTACTTC. This encodes CASSPRLAGFPYEQYF.

The chain uses TRBV5-4 and TRBJ1-1, with 10 bases identical to TRBD1. V was clipped by 5 bases and J by 1 base; unmatched bases: 5. CDR3 length equals 15 residues. CDR1 is SGHNT and CDR2 is YYREEE in the germline V gene (reference sequence). The CDR3 sequence is CASSDRGRANTEAFF. The CDR3 nucleotides are TGTGCCAGCAGTGACAGGGGGCGCGCGAACACTGAAGCTTTCTTT. The full variable domain, in which reference TRBV5-4 and TRBJ1-1 provide the parts outside the CDR3, is ETGVTQSPTHLIKTRGQQVTLRCSSQSGHNTVSWYQQALGQGPQFIFQYYREEENGRGNFPPRFSGLQFPNYSSELNVNALELDDSALYLCASSDRGRANTEAFFGQGTRLTVV.

This sequence joins TRBV6-5 and TRBJ1-6; no definite D call. From germline, CDR1 is MNHEY and CDR2 SVGAGI. The germline V and J ends were trimmed by 0 bases and 7 bases, with 4 bases remaining between them. The CDR3 is made up of 13 amino acids. CDR3 sequence: CASSYSRNSPLHF. The CDR3 bases are TGTGCCAGCAGTTACTCGCGGAATTCACCCCTCCACTTT.

This clone has a single count. The chain employs TRBV14 and TRBJ1-2, with D uncertain. Germline CDR1 is SGHDN and CDR2 is FVKESK. The CDR3 sequence is 11 residues long. Deletions cut 4 bases from V and 8 bases from J, with 8 bases between. CDR3 in DNA: TGTGCCAGCAGCCGAGGGAGCGGCTACACCTTC. Protein sequence: CASSRGSGYTF.

V and J are TRBV9 and TRBJ2-3, with 8 bases matching TRBD2. From germline, CDR1 is SGDLS and CDR2 YYNGEE. The CDR3 has 17 amino acids. Unmatched junction bases numbered 12, after V lost 0 bases and J lost 6 bases. The CDR3 region has the DNA TGTGCCAGCAGCGTAGACCCCTCGGGAGGGCCTCCCGATACGCAGTATTTT. This codes for CASSVDPSGGPPDTQYF.

This sequence joins TRBV4-3 and TRBJ2-7; 9 bases are shared with TRBD2. Germline V gives CDR1 LGHNA, CDR2 YSLEER. After removal of 1 base from V and 3 bases from J, the junction contained 10 bases not matched to a gene. This CDR3 has 17 amino acids. The CDR3 nucleotides are TGCGCCAGCAGCCAAGGGATAGCGGGAGAACCGAACTACGAGCAGTACTTC. This encodes CASSQGIAGEPNYEQYF.

As to this clone: It is unclear where the CDR3 begins or ends on the DNA, so no DNA is shown, and the CDR3 is as TCRdb lists it. J is TRBJ2-7 and V is TRBV9; the D call of TRBD2 is as the table states it, not checked on the DNA. CDR1 is SGDLS, CDR2 YYNGEE, per germline. Both ends counted, the CDR3 spans 12 residues. CDR3 region: CASSVAAGALYF.